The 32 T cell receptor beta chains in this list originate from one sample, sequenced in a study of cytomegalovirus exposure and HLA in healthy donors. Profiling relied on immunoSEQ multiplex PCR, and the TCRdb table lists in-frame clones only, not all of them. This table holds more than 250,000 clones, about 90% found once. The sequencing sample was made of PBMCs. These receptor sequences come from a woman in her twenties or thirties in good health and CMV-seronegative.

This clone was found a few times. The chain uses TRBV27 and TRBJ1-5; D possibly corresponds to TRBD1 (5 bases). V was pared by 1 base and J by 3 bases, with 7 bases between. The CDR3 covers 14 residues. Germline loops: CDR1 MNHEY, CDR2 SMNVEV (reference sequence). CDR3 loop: CASSLYGHNQPQHF. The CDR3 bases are TGTGCCAGCAGTTTATACGGACACAATCAGCCCCAGCATTTT.

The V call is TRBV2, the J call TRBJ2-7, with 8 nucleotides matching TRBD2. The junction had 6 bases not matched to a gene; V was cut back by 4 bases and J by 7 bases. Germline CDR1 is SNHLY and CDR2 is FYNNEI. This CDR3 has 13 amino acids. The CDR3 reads CASSGTSPGEQYF. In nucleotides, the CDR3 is TGTGCCAGCAGTGGGACTAGCCCTGGTGAGCAGTACTTC.

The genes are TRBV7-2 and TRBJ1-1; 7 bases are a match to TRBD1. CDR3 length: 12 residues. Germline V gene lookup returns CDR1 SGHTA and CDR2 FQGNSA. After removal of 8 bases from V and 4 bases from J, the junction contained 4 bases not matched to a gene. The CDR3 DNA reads TGTGCCAGCGGATCAGGGGGCACTGAAGCTTTCTTT. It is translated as CASGSGGTEAFF.

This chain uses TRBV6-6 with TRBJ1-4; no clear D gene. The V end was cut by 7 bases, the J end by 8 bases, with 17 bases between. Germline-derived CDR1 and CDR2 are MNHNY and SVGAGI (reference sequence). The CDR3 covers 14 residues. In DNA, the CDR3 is TGTGCCAGCAACTATAACCCCGGACCGGAAAAACTGTTTTTT. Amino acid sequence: CASNYNPGPEKLFF.

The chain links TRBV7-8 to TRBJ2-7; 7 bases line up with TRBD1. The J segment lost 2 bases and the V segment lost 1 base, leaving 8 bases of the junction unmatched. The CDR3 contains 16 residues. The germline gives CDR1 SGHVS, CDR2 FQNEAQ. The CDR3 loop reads CASSLGVRGQPYEQYF. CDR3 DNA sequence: TGTGCCAGCAGCTTAGGGGTAAGGGGACAGCCCTACGAGCAGTACTTC.

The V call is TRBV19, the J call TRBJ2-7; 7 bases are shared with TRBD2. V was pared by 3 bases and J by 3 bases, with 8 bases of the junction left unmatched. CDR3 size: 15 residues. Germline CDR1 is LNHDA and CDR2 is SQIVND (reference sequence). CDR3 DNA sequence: TGTGCCAGTAGTATTACGGCGGGGGATTTCTACGAGCAGTACTTC. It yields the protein CASSITAGDFYEQYF.

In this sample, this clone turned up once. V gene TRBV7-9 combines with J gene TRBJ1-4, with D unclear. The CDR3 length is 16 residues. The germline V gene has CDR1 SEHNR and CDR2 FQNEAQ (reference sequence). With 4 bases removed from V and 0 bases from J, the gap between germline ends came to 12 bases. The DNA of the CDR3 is TGTGCCAGCAGCTCCTCCCGCAGCTCAACTAATGAAAAACTGTTTTTT. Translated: CASSSSRSSTNEKLFF.

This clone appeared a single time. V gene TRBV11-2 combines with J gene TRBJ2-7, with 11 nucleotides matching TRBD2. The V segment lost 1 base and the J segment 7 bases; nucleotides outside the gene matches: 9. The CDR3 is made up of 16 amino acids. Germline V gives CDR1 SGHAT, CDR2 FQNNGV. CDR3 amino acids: CASSLVVAGGGREQYF. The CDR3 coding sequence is TGTGCCAGCAGCTTAGTGGTAGCGGGAGGGGGCCGGGAGCAGTACTTC.

The DNA for the CDR3 is TGTGCCAGCAGTGAAGATCGGCTAGCGTCAGCCCAGTACTTC. Protein sequence: CASSEDRLASAQYF. The chain carries TRBV6-1 and TRBJ2-7, with D tentatively TRBD2 (6 bases). This CDR3 contains 14 residues. CDR1 is MNHNS, CDR2 SASEGT, per germline. V shed 1 base and J shed 10 bases, with 17 bases lying between them.

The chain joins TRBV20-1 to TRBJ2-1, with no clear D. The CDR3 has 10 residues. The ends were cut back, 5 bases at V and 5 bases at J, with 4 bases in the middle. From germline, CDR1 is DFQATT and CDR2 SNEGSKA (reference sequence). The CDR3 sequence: CSAADNEQFF. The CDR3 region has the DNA TGCAGTGCTGCCGACAATGAGCAGTTCTTC.

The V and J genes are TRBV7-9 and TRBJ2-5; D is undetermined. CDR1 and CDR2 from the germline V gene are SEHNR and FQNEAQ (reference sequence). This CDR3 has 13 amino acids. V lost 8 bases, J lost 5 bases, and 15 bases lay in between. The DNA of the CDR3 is TGTGCCAGCGGGTTTCCGCTTGGGGAGACCCAGTACTTC. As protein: CASGFPLGETQYF.

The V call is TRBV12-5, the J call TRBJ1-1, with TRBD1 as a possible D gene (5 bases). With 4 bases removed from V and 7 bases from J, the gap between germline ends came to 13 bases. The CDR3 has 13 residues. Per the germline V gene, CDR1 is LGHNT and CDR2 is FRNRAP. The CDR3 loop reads CASGSAGNHEAFF. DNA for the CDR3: TGTGCTAGTGGTTCGGCAGGGAACCATGAAGCTTTCTTT.

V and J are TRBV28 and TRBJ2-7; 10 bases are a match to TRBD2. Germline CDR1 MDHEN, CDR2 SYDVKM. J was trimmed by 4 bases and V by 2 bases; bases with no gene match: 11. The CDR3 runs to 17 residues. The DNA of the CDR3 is TGTGCCAGCAGTTTAATTGGAGGACTAGCGGATTCTTACGAGCAGTACTTC. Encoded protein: CASSLIGGLADSYEQYF.

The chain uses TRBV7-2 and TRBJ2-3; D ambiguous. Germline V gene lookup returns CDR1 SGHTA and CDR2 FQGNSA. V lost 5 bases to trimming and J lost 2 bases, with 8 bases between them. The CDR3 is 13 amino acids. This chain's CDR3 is CASSPRHTDTQYF. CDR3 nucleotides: TGTGCCAGCAGCCCGCGACACACAGATACGCAGTATTTT.

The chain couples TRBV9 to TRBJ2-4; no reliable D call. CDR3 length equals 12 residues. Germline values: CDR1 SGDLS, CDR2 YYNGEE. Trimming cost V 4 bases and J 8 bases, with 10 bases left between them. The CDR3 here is CASSPGGDIQYF. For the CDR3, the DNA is TGTGCCAGCAGCCCAGGTGGGGACATTCAGTACTTC.

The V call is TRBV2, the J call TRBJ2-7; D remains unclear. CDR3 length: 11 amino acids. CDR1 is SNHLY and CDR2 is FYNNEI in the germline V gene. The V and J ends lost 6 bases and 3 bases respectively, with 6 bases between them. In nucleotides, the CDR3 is TGTGCCAGCAGAACAGACTACGAGCAGTACTTC. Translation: CASRTDYEQYF.

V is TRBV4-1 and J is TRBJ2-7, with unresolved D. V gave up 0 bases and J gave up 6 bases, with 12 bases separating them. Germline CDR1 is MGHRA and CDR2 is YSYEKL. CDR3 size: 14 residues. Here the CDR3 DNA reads TGCGCCAGCAGCCAAGATTTAGGCGTTAGCGAGCAGTACTTC. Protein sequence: CASSQDLGVSEQYF.

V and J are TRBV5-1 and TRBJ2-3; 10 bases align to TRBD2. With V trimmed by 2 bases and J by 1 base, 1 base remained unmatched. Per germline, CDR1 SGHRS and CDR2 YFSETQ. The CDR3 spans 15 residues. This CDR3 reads CASSLAGGGTDTQYF. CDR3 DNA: TGCGCCAGCAGCTTAGCGGGAGGGGGCACAGATACGCAGTATTTT.

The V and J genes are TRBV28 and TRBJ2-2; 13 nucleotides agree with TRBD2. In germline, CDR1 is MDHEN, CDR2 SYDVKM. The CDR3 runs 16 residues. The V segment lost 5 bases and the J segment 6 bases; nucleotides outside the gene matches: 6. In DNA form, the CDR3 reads TGTGCCAGCAGTCTGGGGGGACTAGCGGGATCCGGGGAGCTGTTTTTT. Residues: CASSLGGLAGSGELFF. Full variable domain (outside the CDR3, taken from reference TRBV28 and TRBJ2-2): DVKVTQSSRYLVKRTGEKVFLECVQDMDHENMFWYRQDPGLGLRLIYFSYDVKMKEKGDIPEGYSVSREKKERFSLILESASTNQTSMYLCASSLGGLAGSGELFFGEGSRLTVL.

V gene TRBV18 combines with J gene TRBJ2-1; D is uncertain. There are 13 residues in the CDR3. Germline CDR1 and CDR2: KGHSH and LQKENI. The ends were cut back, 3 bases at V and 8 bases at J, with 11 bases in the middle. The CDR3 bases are TGTGCCAGCTCACCTTCTCCTGGGCATGAGCAGTTCTTC. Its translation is CASSPSPGHEQFF.

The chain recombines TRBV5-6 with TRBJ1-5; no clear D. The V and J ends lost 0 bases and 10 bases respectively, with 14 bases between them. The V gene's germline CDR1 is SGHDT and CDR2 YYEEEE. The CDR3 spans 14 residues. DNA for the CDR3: TGTGCCAGCAGCTTGGGGTTCCGGAGCGAACCCCAGCATTTT. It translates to CASSLGFRSEPQHF.

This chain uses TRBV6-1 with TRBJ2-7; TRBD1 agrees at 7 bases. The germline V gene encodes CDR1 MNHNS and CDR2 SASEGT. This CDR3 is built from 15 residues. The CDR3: CVSATGQASSYEQYF. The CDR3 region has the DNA TGTGTCTCTGCGACCGGACAGGCGTCCTCCTACGAGCAGTACTTC.

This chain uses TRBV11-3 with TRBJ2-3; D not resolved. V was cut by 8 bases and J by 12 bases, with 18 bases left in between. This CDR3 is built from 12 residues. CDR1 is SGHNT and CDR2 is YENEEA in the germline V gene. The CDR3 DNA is TGTGCCAGCTGTGTGGACCGTGGTCCCCAGTATTTT. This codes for CASCVDRGPQYF.

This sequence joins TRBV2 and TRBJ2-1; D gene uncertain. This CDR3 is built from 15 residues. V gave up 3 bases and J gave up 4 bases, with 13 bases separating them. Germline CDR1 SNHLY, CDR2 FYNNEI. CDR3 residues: CASSEAGRTYNEQFF. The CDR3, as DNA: TGTGCCAGCAGTGAGGCAGGTCGTACGTACAATGAGCAGTTCTTC. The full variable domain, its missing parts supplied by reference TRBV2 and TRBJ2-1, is EPEVTQTPSHQVTQMGQEVILRCVPISNHLYFYWYRQILGQKVEFLVSFYNNEISEKSEIFDDQFSVERPDGSNFTLKIRSTKLEDSAMYFCASSEAGRTYNEQFFGPGTRLTVL.

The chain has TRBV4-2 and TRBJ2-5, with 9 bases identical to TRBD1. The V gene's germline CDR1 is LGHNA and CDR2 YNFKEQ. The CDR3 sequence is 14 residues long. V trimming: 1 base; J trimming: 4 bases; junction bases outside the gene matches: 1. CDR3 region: CASSQGGQGETQYF. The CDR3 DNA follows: TGTGCCAGCAGCCAAGGGGGACAGGGAGAGACCCAGTACTTC.

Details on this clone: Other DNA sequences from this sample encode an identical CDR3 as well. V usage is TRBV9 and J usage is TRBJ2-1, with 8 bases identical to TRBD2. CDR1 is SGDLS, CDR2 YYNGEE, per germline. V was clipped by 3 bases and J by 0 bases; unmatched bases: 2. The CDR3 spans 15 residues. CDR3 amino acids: CASSESGSSYNEQFF. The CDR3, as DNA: TGTGCCAGCAGCGAGAGCGGGAGCTCCTACAATGAGCAGTTCTTC.

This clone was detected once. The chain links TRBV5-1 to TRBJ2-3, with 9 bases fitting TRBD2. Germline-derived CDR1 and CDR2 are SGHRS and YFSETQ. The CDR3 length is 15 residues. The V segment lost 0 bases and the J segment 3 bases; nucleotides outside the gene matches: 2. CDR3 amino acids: CASSLVAGVTDTQYF. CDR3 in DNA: TGCGCCAGCAGCTTGGTAGCGGGAGTAACAGATACGCAGTATTTT. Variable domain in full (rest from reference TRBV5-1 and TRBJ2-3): KAGVTQTPRYLIKTRGQQVTLSCSPISGHRSVSWYQQTPGQGLQFLFEYFSETQRNKGNFPGRFSGRQFSNSRSEMNVSTLELGDSALYLCASSLVAGVTDTQYFGPGTRLTVL.

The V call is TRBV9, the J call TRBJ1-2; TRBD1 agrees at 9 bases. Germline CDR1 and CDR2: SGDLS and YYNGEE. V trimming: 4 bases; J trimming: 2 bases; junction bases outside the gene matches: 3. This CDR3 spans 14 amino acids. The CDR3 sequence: CASSPGTGNYGYTF. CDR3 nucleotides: TGTGCCAGCAGCCCCGGGACAGGGAACTATGGCTACACCTTC.

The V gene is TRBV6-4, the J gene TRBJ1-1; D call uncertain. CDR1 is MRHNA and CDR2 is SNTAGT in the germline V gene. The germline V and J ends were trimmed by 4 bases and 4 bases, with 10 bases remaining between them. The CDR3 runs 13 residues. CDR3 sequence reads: CASSGQMGTEAFF. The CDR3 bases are TGTGCCAGCAGTGGACAAATGGGCACTGAAGCTTTCTTT.

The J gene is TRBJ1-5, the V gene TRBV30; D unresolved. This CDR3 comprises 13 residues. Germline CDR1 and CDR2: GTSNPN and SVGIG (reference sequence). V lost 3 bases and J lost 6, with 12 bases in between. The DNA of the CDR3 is TGTGCCTGGAGGGCATCGGGAGGTCAGCCCCAGCATTTT. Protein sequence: CAWRASGGQPQHF.

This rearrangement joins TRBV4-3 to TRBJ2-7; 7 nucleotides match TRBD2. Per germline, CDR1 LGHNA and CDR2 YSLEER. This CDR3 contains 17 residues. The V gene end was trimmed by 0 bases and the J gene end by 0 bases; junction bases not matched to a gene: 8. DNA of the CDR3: TGCGCCAGCAGCCAAGATGAGGGCGGGAGCCTCTCCTACGAGCAGTACTTC. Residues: CASSQDEGGSLSYEQYF.

The CDR3 reads CASTPGGPIYEQYF. DNA of the CDR3: TGTGCCAGCACCCCGGGAGGCCCAATCTACGAGCAGTACTTC. The chain uses TRBV27 and TRBJ2-7, with 7 bases lining up with TRBD2. The V segment lost 7 bases and the J segment 3 bases; nucleotides outside the gene matches: 9. CDR1 is MNHEY and CDR2 is SMNVEV in the germline V gene (reference sequence). This CDR3 contains 14 residues.